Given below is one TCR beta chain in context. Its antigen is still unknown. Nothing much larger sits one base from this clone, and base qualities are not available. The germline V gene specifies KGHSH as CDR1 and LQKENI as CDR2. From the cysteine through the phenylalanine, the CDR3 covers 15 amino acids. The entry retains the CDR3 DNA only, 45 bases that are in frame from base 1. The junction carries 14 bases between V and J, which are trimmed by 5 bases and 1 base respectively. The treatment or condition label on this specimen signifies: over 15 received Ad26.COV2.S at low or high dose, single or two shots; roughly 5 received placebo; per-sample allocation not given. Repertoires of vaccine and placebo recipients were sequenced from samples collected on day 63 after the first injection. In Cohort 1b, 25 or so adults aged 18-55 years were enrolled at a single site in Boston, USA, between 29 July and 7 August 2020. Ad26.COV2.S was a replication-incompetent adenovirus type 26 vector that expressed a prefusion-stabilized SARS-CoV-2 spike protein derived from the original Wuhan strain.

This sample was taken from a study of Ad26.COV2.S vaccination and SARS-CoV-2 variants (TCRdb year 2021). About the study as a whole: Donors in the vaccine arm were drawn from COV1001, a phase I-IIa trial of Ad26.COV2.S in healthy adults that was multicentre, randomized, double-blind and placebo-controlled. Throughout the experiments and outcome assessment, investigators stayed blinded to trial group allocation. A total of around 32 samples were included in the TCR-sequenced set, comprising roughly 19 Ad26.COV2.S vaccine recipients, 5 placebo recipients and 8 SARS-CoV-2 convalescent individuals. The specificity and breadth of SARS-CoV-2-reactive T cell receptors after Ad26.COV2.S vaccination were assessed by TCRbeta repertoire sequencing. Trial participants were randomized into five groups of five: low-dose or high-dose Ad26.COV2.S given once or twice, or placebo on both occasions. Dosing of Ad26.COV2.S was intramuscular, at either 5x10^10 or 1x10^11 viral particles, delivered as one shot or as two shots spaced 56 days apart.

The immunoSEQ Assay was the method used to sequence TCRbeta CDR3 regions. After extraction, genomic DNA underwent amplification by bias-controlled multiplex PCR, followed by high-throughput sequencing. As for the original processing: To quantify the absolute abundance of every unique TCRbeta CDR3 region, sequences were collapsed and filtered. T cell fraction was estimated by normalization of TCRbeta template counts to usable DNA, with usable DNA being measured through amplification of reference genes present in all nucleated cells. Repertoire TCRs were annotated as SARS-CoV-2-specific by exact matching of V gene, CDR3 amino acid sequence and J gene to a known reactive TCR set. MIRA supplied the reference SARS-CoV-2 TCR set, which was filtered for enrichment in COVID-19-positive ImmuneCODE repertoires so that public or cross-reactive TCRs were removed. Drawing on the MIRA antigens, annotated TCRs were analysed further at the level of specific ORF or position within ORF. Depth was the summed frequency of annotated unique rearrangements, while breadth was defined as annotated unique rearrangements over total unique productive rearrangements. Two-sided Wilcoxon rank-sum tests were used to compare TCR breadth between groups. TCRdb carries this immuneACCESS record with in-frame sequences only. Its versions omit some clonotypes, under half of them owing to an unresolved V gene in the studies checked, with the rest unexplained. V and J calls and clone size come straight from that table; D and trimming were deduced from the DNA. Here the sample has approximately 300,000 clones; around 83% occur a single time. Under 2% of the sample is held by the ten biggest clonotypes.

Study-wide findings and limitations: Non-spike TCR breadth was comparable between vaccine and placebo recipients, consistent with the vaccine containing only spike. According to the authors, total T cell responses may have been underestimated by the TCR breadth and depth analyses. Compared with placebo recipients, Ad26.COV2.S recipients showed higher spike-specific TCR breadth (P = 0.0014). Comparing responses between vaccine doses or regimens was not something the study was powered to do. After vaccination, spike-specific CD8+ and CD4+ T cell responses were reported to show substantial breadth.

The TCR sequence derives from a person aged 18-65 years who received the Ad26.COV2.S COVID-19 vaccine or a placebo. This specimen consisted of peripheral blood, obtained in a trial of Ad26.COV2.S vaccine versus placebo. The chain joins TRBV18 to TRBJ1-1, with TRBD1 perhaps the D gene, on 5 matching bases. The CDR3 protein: CASSGITGGNTEAFF. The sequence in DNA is TGTGCCAGCTCAGGGATTACAGGAGGGAACACTGAAGCTTTCTTT.